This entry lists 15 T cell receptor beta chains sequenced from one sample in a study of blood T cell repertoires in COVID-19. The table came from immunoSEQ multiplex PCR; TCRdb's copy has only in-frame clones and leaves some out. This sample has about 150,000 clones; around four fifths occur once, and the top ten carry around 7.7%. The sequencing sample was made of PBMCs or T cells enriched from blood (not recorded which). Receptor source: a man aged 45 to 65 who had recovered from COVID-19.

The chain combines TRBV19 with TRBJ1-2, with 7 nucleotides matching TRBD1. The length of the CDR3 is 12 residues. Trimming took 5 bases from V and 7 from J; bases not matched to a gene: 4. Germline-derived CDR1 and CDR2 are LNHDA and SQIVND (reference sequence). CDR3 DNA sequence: TGTGCCAGTAGTGAAAGACAGGGTGGCTACACCTTC. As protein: CASSERQGGYTF.

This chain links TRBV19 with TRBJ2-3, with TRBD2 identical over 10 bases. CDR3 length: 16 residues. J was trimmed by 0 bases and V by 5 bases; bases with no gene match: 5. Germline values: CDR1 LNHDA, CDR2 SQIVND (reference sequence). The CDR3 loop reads CASSAGLAYSTDTQYF. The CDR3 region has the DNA TGTGCCAGTAGTGCGGGACTAGCGTATAGCACAGATACGCAGTATTTT.

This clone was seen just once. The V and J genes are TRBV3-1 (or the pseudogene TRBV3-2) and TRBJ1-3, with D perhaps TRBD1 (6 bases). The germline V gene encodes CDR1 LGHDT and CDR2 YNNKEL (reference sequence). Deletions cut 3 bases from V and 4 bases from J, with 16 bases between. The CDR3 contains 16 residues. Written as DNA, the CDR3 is TGTGCCAGCAGCCAGCCATCAGGGGTCGGAGGAAACACCATATATTTT. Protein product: CASSQPSGVGGNTIYF.

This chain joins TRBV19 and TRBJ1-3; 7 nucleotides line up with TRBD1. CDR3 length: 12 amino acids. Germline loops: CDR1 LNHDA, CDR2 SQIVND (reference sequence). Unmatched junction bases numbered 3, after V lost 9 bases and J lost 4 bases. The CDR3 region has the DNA TGTGCCAGCCGGGACAGAGGAAACACCATATATTTT. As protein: CASRDRGNTIYF.

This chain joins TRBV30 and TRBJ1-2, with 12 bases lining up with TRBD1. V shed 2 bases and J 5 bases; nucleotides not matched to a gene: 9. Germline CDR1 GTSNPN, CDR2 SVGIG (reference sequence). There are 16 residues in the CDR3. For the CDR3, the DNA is TGTGCCTGGAGTTCCCCCCGGGACAGGGGGCGTTATGGCTACACCTTC. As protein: CAWSSPRDRGRYGYTF.

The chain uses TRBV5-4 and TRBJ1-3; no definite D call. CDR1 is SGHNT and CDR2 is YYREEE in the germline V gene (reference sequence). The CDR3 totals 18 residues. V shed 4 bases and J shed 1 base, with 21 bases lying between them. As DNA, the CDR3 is TGTGCCAGCAGCCCCGGAGGGTCCGGAGGGTATTCTGGAAACACCATATATTTT. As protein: CASSPGGSGGYSGNTIYF.

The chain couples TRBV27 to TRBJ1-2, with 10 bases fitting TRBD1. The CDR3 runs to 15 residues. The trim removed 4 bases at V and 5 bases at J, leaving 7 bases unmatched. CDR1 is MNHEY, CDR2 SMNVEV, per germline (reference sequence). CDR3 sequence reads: CASSSRDRGGYGYTF. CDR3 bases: TGTGCCAGCAGTTCGCGGGACAGGGGAGGGTATGGCTACACCTTC.

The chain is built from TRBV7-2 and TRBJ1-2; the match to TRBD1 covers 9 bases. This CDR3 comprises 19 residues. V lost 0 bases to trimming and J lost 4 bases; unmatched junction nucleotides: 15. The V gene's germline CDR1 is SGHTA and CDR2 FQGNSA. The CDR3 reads CASSLAAGQGRPGGYGYTF. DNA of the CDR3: TGTGCCAGCAGCTTAGCTGCTGGACAGGGGAGGCCCGGGGGCTATGGCTACACCTTC.

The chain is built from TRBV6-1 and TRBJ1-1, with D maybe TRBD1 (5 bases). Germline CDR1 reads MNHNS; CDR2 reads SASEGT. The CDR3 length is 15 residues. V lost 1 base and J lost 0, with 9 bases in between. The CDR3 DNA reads TGTGCCAGCAGTGAAGAGGGGCGTTTGAACACTGAAGCTTTCTTT. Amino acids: CASSEEGRLNTEAFF.

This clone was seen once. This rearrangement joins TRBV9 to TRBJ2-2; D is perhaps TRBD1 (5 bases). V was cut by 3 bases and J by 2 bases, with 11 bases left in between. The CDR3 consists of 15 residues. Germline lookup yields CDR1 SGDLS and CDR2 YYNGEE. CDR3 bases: TGTGCCAGCAGCGCCGACAGAGCTAACACCGGGGAGCTGTTTTTT. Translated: CASSADRANTGELFF.

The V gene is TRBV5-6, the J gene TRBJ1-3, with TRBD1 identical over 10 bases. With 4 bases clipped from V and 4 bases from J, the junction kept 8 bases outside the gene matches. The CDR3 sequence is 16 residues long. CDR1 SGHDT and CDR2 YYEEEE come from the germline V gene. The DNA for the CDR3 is TGTGCCAGCAGCCGGACCGGGACAGGGGACGGAAACACCATATATTTT. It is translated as CASSRTGTGDGNTIYF.

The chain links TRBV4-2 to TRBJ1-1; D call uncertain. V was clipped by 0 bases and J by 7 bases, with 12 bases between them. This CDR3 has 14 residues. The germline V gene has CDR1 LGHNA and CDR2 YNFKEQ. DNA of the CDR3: TGTGCCAGCAGCCAAGAGCGATCTTATGATGAAGCTTTCTTT. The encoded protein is CASSQERSYDEAFF.

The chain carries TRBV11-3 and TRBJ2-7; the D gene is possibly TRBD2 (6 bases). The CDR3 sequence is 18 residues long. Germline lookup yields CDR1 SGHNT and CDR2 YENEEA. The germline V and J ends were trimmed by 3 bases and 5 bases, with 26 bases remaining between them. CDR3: CASSFSVGSGLMADEQYF. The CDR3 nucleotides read TGTGCCAGCAGCTTTTCGGTGGGAAGCGGGCTCATGGCGGACGAGCAGTACTTC.

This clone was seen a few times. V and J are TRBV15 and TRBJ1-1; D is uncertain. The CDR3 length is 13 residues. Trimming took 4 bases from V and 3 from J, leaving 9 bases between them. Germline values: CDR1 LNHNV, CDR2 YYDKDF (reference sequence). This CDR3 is CATSKAVDTEAFF. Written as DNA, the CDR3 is TGTGCCACCAGCAAAGCTGTTGACACTGAAGCTTTCTTT.

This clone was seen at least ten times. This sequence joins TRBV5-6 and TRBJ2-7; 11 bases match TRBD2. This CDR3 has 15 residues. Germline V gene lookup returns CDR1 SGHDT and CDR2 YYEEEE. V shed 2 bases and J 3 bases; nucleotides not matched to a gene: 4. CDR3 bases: TGTGCCAGCAGCTTAAAAACTAGCGGGGGCTACGAGCAGTACTTC. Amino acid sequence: CASSLKTSGGYEQYF. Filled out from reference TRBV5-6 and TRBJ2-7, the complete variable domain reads DAGVTQSPTHLIKTRGQQVTLRCSPKSGHDTVSWYQQALGQGPQFIFQYYEEEERQRGNFPDRFSGHQFPNYSSELNVNALLLGDSALYLCASSLKTSGGYEQYFGPGTRLTVT.